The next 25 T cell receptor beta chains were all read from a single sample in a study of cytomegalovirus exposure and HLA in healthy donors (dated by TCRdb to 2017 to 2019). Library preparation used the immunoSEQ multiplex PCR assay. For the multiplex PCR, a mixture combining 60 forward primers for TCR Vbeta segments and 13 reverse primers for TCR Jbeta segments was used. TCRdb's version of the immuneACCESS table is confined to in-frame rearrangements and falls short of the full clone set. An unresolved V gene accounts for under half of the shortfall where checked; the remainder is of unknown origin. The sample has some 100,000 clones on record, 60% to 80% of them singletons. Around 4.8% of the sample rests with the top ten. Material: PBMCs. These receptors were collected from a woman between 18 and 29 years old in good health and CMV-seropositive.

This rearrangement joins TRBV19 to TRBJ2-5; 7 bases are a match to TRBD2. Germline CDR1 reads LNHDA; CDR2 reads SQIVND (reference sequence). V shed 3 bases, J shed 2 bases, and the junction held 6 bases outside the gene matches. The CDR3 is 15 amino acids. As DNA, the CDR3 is TGTGCCAGTAGTATCCCGAACGGGGGGCAAGAGACCCAGTACTTC. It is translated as CASSIPNGGQETQYF. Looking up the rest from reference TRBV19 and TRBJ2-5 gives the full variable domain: DGGITQSPKYLFRKEGQNVTLSCEQNLNHDAMYWYRQDPGQGLRLIYYSQIVNDFQKGDIAEGYSVSREKKESFPLTVTSAQKNPTAFYLCASSIPNGGQETQYFGPGTRLLVL.

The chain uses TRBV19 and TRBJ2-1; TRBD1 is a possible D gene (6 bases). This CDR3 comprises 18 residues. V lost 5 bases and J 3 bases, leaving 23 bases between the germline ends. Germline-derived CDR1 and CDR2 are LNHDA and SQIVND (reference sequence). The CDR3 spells CASSLDRSSPPFYNEQFF. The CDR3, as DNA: TGTGCCAGTAGTCTTGACAGGTCCTCTCCCCCGTTCTACAATGAGCAGTTCTTC.

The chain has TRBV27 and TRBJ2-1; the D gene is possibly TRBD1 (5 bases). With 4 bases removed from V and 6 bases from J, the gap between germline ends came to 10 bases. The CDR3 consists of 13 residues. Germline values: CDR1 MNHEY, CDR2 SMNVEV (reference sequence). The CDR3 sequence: CASSWQGGNEQFF. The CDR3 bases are TGTGCCAGCAGTTGGCAGGGTGGCAATGAGCAGTTCTTC.

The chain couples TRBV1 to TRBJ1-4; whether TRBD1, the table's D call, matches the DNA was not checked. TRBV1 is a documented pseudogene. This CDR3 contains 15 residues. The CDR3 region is CTSSPNRGLAEKLFF. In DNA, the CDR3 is TGCACCAGCAGCCCAAACAGGGGGCTGGCGGAAAAACTGTTTTTT.

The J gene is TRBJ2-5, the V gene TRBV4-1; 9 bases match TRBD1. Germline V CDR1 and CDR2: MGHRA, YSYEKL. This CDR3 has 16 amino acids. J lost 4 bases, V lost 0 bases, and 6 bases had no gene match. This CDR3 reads CASSQEPPGQGETQYF. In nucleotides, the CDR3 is TGCGCCAGCAGCCAAGAGCCCCCGGGACAGGGAGAGACCCAGTACTTC.

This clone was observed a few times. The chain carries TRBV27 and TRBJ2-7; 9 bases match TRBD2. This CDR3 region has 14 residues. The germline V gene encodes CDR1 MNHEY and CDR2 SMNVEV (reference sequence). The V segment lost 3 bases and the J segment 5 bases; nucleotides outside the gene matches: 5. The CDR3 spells CASSFAGGPNEQYF. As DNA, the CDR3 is TGTGCCAGCAGTTTCGCGGGAGGGCCTAACGAGCAGTACTTC.

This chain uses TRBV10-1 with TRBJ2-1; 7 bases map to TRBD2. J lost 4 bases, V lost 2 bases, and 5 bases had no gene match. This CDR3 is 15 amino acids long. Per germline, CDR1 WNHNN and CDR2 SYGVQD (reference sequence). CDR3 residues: CASSEGLVQYNEQFF. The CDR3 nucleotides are TGCGCCAGCAGTGAGGGACTAGTGCAATACAATGAGCAGTTCTTC.

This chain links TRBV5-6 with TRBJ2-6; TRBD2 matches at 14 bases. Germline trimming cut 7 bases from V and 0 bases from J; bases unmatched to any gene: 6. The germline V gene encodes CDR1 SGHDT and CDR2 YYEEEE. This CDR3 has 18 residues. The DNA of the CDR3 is TGTGCCAGCTTGAGACTAGCGGGGGGGGTCTCTGGGGCCAACGTCCTGACTTTC. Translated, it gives CASLRLAGGVSGANVLTF.

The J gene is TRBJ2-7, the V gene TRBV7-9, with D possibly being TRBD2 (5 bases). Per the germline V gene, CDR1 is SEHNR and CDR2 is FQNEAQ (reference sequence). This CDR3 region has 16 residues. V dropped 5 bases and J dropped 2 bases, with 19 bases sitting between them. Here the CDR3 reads CASSVSATSLPYEQYF. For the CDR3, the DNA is TGTGCCAGCAGCGTTAGCGCCACCTCACTTCCCTACGAGCAGTACTTC.

The chain's CDR3 is CASSLGRQGQEKLFF. The CDR3 bases are TGCGCCAGCAGCCTGGGTCGACAGGGACAGGAAAAACTGTTTTTT. The J gene is TRBJ1-4, the V gene TRBV4-1; 7 nucleotides agree with TRBD1. V lost 4 bases to trimming and J lost 8 bases; unmatched junction nucleotides: 10. The CDR3 loop spans 15 amino acids. Germline CDR1 MGHRA, CDR2 YSYEKL.

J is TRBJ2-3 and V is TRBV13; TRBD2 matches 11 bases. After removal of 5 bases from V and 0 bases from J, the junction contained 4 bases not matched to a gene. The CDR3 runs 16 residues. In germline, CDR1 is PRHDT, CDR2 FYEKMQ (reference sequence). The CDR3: CASSRLAGPSTDTQYF. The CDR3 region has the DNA TGTGCCAGCAGCAGACTAGCGGGACCTAGCACAGATACGCAGTATTTT.

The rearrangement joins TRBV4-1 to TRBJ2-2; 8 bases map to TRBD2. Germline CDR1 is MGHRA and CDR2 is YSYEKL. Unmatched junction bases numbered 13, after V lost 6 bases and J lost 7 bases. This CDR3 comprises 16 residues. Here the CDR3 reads CASSISREGLGGELFF. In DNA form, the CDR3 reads TGCGCCAGCAGTATCAGTCGGGAGGGCCTCGGCGGGGAGCTGTTTTTT.

CDR3 DNA sequence: TGTGCCAGCAGCCTCCGGGGTGAGACTGGAAACACCATATATTTT. As protein: CASSLRGETGNTIYF. The chain is built from TRBV11-1 and TRBJ1-3; D is undetermined. The CDR3 contains 15 residues. V lost 5 bases and J 2 bases, leaving 13 bases between the germline ends. Germline lookup yields CDR1 SGHAT and CDR2 FQDESV (reference sequence). Full variable domain (remainder filled in from reference TRBV11-1 and TRBJ1-3): EAEVAQSPRYKITEKSQAVAFWCDPISGHATLYWYRQILGQGPELLVQFQDESVVDDSQLPKDRFSAERLKGVDSTLKIQPAELGDSAMYLCASSLRGETGNTIYFGEGSWLTVV.

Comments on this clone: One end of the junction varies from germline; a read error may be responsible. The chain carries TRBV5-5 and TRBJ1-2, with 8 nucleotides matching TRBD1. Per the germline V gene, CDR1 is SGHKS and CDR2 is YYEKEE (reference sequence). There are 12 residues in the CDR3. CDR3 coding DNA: TGTGCCAGCAGCTCGCGGGAGGGGACAGGAGCTTTC. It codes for CASSSREGTGAF.

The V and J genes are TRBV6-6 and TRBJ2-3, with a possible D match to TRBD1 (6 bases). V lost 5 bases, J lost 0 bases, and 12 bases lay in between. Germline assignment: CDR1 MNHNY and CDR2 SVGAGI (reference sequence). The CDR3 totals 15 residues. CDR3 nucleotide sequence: TGTGCCAGCAGTACCTGGGGGCCCAGCACAGATACGCAGTATTTT. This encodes CASSTWGPSTDTQYF.

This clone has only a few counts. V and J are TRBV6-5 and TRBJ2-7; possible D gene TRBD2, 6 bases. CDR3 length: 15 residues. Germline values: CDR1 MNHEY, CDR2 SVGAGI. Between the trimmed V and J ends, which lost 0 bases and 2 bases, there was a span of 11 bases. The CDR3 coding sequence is TGTGCCAGCAGTTACTCGGTCGGGGGAACCTACGAGCAGTACTTC. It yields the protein CASSYSVGGTYEQYF.

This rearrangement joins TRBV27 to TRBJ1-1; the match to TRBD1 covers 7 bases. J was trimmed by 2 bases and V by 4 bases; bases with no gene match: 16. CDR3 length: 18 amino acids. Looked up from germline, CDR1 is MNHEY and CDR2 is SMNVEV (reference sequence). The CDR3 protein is CASSSLSFRDRKNTEAFF. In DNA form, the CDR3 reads TGTGCCAGCAGTTCCTTATCGTTCCGGGACAGAAAAAACACTGAAGCTTTCTTT.

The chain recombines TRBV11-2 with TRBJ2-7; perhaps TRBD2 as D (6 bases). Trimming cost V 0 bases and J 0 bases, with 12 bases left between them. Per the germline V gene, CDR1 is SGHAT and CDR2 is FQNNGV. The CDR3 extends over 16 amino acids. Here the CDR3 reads CASSLEAGRISYEQYF. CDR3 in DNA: TGTGCCAGCAGCTTAGAGGCGGGACGGATCTCCTACGAGCAGTACTTC.

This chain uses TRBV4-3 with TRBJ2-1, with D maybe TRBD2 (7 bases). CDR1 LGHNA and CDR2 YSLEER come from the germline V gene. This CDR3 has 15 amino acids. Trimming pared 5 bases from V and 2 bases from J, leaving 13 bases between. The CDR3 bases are TGCGCCAGCAGCGTGTCGGGGGGCACCTACAATGAGCAGTTCTTC. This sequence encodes CASSVSGGTYNEQFF.

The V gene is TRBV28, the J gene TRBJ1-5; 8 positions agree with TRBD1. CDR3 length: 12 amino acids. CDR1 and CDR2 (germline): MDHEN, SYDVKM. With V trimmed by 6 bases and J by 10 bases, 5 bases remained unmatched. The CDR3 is CASSTGGLPQHF. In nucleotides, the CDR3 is TGTGCCAGCAGCACAGGGGGTTTACCCCAGCATTTT.

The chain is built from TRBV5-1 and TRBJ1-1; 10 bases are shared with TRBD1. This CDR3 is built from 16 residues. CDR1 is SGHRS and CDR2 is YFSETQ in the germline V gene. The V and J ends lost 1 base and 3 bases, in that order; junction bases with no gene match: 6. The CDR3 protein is CASSLNRGTGDTEAFF. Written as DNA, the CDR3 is TGCGCCAGCAGCTTGAACCGTGGGACAGGGGACACTGAAGCTTTCTTT.

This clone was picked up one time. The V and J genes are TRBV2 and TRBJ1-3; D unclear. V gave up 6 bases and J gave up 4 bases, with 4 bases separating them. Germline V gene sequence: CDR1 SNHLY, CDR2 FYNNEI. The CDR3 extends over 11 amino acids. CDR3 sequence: CASRTGNTIYF. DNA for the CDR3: TGTGCCAGCAGGACAGGAAACACCATATATTTT. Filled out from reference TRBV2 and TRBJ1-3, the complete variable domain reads EPEVTQTPSHQVTQMGQEVILRCVPISNHLYFYWYRQILGQKVEFLVSFYNNEISEKSEIFDDQFSVERPDGSNFTLKIRSTKLEDSAMYFCASRTGNTIYFGEGSWLTVV.

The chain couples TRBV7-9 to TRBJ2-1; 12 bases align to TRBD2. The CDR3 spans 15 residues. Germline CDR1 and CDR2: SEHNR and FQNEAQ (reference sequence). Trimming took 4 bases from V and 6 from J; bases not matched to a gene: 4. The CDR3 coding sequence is TGTGCCAGCAGCTCTAGCGGGAGGGCCCGCAATGAGCAGTTCTTC. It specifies CASSSSGRARNEQFF.

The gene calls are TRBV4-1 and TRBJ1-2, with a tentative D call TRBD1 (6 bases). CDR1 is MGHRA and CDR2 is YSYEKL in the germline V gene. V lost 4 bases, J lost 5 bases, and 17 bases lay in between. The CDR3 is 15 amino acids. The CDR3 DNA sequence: TGCGCCAGCAGCCTCTCCGCAGGGGCCTTTTATGGCTACACCTTC. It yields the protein CASSLSAGAFYGYTF.

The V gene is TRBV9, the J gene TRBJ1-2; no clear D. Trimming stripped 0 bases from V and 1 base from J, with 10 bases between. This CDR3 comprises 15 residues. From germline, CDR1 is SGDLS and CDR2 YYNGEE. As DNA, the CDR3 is TGTGCCAGCAGCGTAGAAGGTTCGGGTAACTATGGCTACACCTTC. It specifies CASSVEGSGNYGYTF.